This T cell receptor (beta chain) was captured in a study of T cell responses to AZD1222 COVID-19 vaccine. The CDR3 totals 18 residues. The germline V gene has CDR1 LNHDA and CDR2 SQIVND (reference sequence). The J segment lost 3 bases and the V segment lost 6 bases, leaving 17 bases of the junction unmatched. Sequenced by immunoSEQ multiplex PCR; TCRdb stores in-frame clones only, minus some. The table has around 140,000 clones, over 85% seen once. The sequence derives from an adult in good health. V and J are TRBV19 and TRBJ1-3; 7 bases agree with TRBD1. The material was peripheral blood, obtained on day 0 of MenACWY control vaccination. The CDR3 region has the DNA TGTGCCAGTAGCACCGGACAGGCCCGGGGGTTTGGTGGAAACACCATATATTTT. Its protein is CASSTGQARGFGGNTIYF.